These 22 T cell receptor beta chains were all obtained from the same sample, sequenced in a study of blood T cell repertoires in COVID-19. Clones were read by immunoSEQ multiplex PCR, and TCRdb kept only the in-frame ones, dropping some. The table records about 11,000 clones, almost 85% of them present only once. Sequences were obtained from peripheral blood. These receptors were taken from a man aged 50 to 59 with active COVID-19.

V usage is TRBV28 and J usage is TRBJ2-7; no clear D. Germline V lookup: CDR1 MDHEN, CDR2 SYDVKM. The CDR3 spans 11 residues. The ends were cut back, 6 bases at V and 4 bases at J, with 7 bases in the middle. CDR3 in amino acids: CASSPAYEQYF. CDR3 DNA: TGTGCCAGCAGCCCAGCGTACGAGCAGTACTTC.

The chain couples TRBV27 to TRBJ2-6; 7 bases match TRBD1. The germline V gene encodes CDR1 MNHEY and CDR2 SMNVEV (reference sequence). The CDR3 has 15 amino acids. Trimming cost V 6 bases and J 3 bases; bases outside gene matches: 5. The CDR3 DNA follows: TGTGCCAGCAGGCCGACAGGGTTTGGGGCCAACGTCCTGACTTTC. The encoded protein is CASRPTGFGANVLTF.

A word on this clone: The sample carries other DNA sequences with the same CDR3. The V call is TRBV4-2, the J call TRBJ2-1; TRBD1 agrees at 8 bases. The CDR3 has 14 amino acids. Germline-derived CDR1 and CDR2 are LGHNA and YNFKEQ. Trimming cost V 0 bases and J 7 bases; bases outside gene matches: 2. CDR3 bases: TGTGCCAGCAGCCAAGAGGACAGGGCTAATGAGCAGTTCTTC. Its translation is CASSQEDRANEQFF.

In this sample, this clone is medium-sized (0.01 to 0.1%). The chain combines TRBV5-1 with TRBJ2-7; D is possibly TRBD1 (5 bases). V dropped 2 bases and J dropped 2 bases, with 11 bases sitting between them. Germline V gives CDR1 SGHRS, CDR2 YFSETQ. This CDR3 is 14 amino acids long. The CDR3 reads CASSLFQGTYEQYF. CDR3 nucleotides: TGCGCCAGCAGCTTATTTCAGGGCACCTACGAGCAGTACTTC.

The chain uses TRBV10-3 and TRBJ2-3, with no clear D. Trimming cost V 2 bases and J 3 bases, with 9 bases left between them. Germline V gene lookup returns CDR1 ENHRY and CDR2 SYGVKD. The CDR3 has 14 amino acids. The CDR3 here is CAISEEVTTDTQYF. The CDR3 DNA sequence: TGTGCCATCAGTGAGGAAGTCACAACAGATACGCAGTATTTT.

The chain links TRBV2 to TRBJ2-1, with D possibly TRBD2 on 6 matching bases. CDR1 SNHLY and CDR2 FYNNEI come from the germline V gene. CDR3 size: 12 residues. Between the trimmed V and J ends, which lost 2 bases and 10 bases, there was a span of 9 bases. Here the CDR3 reads CASSESGGEQFF. The CDR3, as DNA: TGTGCCAGCAGTGAAAGCGGAGGGGAGCAGTTCTTC.

V gene TRBV7-8 combines with J gene TRBJ1-4; 10 bases agree with TRBD1. Germline CDR1 and CDR2: SGHVS and FQNEAQ. V gave up 6 bases and J gave up 8 bases; unmatched junction bases: 6. The CDR3 is made up of 14 amino acids. The CDR3 coding sequence is TGTGCCAGCAGACCGACAGGGGGCGGGGAAAAACTGTTTTTT. This codes for CASRPTGGGEKLFF.

This chain connects TRBV21-1 to TRBJ2-1; no DNA check was done on the table's D call, TRBD2. TRBV21-1 is termed a pseudogene. The CDR3 runs to 14 residues. The CDR3 sequence is CASSSSPRYNEQFF. The CDR3 DNA sequence: TGTGCCAGCAGCTCCTCACCGCGGTACAATGAGCAGTTCTTC.

This clone qualifies as medium-sized. The rearrangement uses TRBV11-2 and TRBJ2-7; tentatively, D is TRBD2 (6 bases). The V end lost 4 bases, the J end lost 2 bases, and 15 bases lay between the germline ends. The CDR3 contains 15 residues. Germline assignment: CDR1 SGHAT and CDR2 FQNNGV. The CDR3 DNA reads as TGTGCCAGCAGCTCCTGGACTACGGGGGCCTACGAGCAGTACTTC. Translating it yields CASSSWTTGAYEQYF.

This chain joins TRBV12-5 and TRBJ1-1, with no clear D. The CDR3 covers 13 residues. Per the germline V gene, CDR1 is LGHNT and CDR2 is FRNRAP. Trimming left V 1 base short and J 8 bases short, with 11 bases between. CDR3 coding DNA: TGTGCTAGTGGTTTGGCCGCCAGATTGGAAGCTTTCTTT. Translated: CASGLAARLEAFF.

This sequence joins TRBV28 and TRBJ2-2, with D maybe TRBD1 (6 bases). Germline loops: CDR1 MDHEN, CDR2 SYDVKM. This CDR3 has 15 amino acids. V was clipped by 3 bases and J by 3 bases, with 11 bases between them. The CDR3 DNA reads TGTGCCAGCAGTTTCCCCCAGGGGTACACCGGGGAGCTGTTTTTT. It yields the protein CASSFPQGYTGELFF.

V usage is TRBV12-3 or TRBV12-4 and J usage is TRBJ2-7, with 8 bases aligning to TRBD2. Germline trimming cut 11 bases from V and 2 bases from J; bases unmatched to any gene: 2. The CDR3 is 11 amino acids. The CDR3 loop is CASGGAYEQYF. Written as DNA, the CDR3 is TGTGCCTCGGGAGGGGCCTACGAGCAGTACTTC.

The rearrangement links TRBV27 to TRBJ2-1; a weak D match, TRBD2 (5 bases). This CDR3 comprises 13 residues. Between the trimmed V and J ends, which lost 1 base and 9 bases, there was a span of 10 bases. CDR1 is MNHEY, CDR2 SMNVEV, per germline (reference sequence). The CDR3 reads CASSLYTGVEQFF. The CDR3 nucleotides are TGTGCCAGCAGTTTATACACCGGGGTTGAGCAGTTCTTC.

This chain uses TRBV5-1 with TRBJ1-2; TRBD1 aligns across 8 bases. V shed 3 bases, J shed 12 bases, and the junction held 10 bases outside the gene matches. Germline assignment: CDR1 SGHRS and CDR2 YFSETQ. The CDR3 length is 13 residues. The CDR3 sequence is CASSSGTGSGHTF. DNA for the CDR3: TGCGCCAGCAGCTCAGGGACAGGTTCTGGTCACACCTTC.

This clone was found a few times. The chain recombines TRBV5-6 with TRBJ2-2; D remains ambiguous. Germline values: CDR1 SGHDT, CDR2 YYEEEE. V dropped 0 bases and J dropped 7 bases, with 16 bases sitting between them. This CDR3 is built from 16 residues. Here the CDR3 reads CASSLDSNAAFGELFF. The CDR3 DNA reads as TGTGCCAGCAGCTTGGACTCGAATGCCGCATTCGGGGAGCTGTTTTTT.

This clone has only one observation. The V gene is TRBV30, the J gene TRBJ2-3; unclear D gene. This CDR3 region has 12 residues. V was trimmed by 4 bases and J by 5 bases, leaving 10 bases between them. Germline CDR1 reads GTSNPN; CDR2 reads SVGIG (reference sequence). Written as DNA, the CDR3 is TGTGCCTGGAAACGTACTGGAGATACGCAGTATTTT. The encoded protein is CAWKRTGDTQYF. Full variable domain (outside the CDR3, taken from reference TRBV30 and TRBJ2-3): SQTIHQWPATLVQPVGSPLSLECTVEGTSNPNLYWYRQAAGRGLQLLFYSVGIGQISSEVPQNLSASRPQDRQFILSSKKLLLSDSGFYLCAWKRTGDTQYFGPGTRLTVL.

With respect to this clone: One end of the junction does not line up with germline, which may come from a read error. The chain has TRBV2 and TRBJ2-7, with 12 bases lining up with TRBD2. The germline V gene encodes CDR1 SNHLY and CDR2 FYNNEI. The CDR3 has 13 residues. The CDR3 region has the DNA TGTGCCAGCAGGGGTGGGACTAGCGGGTCCCCGGCTTTC. As protein: CASRGGTSGSPAF.

J is TRBJ2-7 and V is TRBV7-9; 8 bases agree with TRBD1. CDR1 and CDR2 (germline): SEHNR, FQNEAQ (reference sequence). J gave up 3 bases and V 4 bases, and 8 bases lay outside the gene matches. This CDR3 comprises 15 residues. CDR3 loop: CASSSLDRERYEQYF. CDR3 DNA sequence: TGTGCCAGCAGCTCCCTGGACAGGGAGCGCTACGAGCAGTACTTC.

The chain uses TRBV15 and TRBJ2-7; 8 nucleotides align to TRBD2. CDR1 is LNHNV and CDR2 is YYDKDF in the germline V gene (reference sequence). Trimming took 1 base from V and 0 from J; bases not matched to a gene: 5. The CDR3 spans 16 residues. The CDR3 DNA sequence: TGTGCCACCAGCAGAGCCCGGGGGGGGATCTCCTACGAGCAGTACTTC. The encoded protein is CATSRARGGISYEQYF.

The genes are TRBV10-1 and TRBJ2-2; D may be TRBD1 (6 bases). V lost 4 bases and J lost 6, with 12 bases in between. This CDR3 has 14 amino acids. Germline values: CDR1 WNHNN, CDR2 SYGVQD (reference sequence). CDR3: CASSVGHRAGELFF. CDR3 DNA sequence: TGCGCCAGCAGTGTGGGTCACAGGGCCGGGGAGCTGTTTTTT.

This chain links TRBV15 with TRBJ2-7; 9 bases fit TRBD2. CDR1 LNHNV and CDR2 YYDKDF come from the germline V gene (reference sequence). Trimming cost V 3 bases and J 4 bases; bases outside gene matches: 10. The CDR3 totals 16 residues. For the CDR3, the DNA is TGTGCCACCAGCAGCGAAGAGTTAGCGGGAGCGTACGAGCAGTACTTC. Protein product: CATSSEELAGAYEQYF.

The CDR3 protein is CASRPSRGRDEQFF. The CDR3 DNA sequence: TGTGCCAGTAGGCCCTCCAGGGGGCGGGATGAGCAGTTCTTC. The rearrangement joins TRBV19 to TRBJ2-1, with TRBD1 matching 8 bases. The CDR3 has 14 amino acids. Germline trimming cut 6 bases from V and 8 bases from J; bases unmatched to any gene: 9. The germline CDR1 and CDR2 sequences are LNHDA and SQIVND (reference sequence).